This TCR beta chain was found in a study of beta chain features in type 1 diabetes. Study results and caveats: People with Type 1 diabetes carried modestly yet significantly shorter TCRB CDR3s in all four CD4+ subsets. The question left open here concerned HLA type influencing TCRB rearrangement.

Each sorted fraction was over 95% pure. In germline, CDR1 is PRHDT, CDR2 FYEKMQ (reference sequence). There are 13 residues in the CDR3. With V trimmed by 7 bases and J by 2 bases, 4 bases remained unmatched. Concerning this clone itself: As yet, its antigen is unknown.

All of the isolated RNA was reverse transcribed, so expressed TCRB transcripts were sequenced. The data were produced by immunoSEQ multiplex PCR, yet TCRdb's version contains in-frame clones alone and is incomplete. The sample lists 680,000 or so clones; over 10% were seen once. The receptor was isolated from a man aged 18 to 30 with type 1 diabetes. The V gene is TRBV13, the J gene TRBJ2-7; TRBD2 matches 8 bases. The sample was naive CD4+ T cells from blood. The CDR3 DNA follows: TGTGCCAGCACCATAGCGGGGACCTACGAGCAGTACTTC. This encodes CASTIAGTYEQYF.